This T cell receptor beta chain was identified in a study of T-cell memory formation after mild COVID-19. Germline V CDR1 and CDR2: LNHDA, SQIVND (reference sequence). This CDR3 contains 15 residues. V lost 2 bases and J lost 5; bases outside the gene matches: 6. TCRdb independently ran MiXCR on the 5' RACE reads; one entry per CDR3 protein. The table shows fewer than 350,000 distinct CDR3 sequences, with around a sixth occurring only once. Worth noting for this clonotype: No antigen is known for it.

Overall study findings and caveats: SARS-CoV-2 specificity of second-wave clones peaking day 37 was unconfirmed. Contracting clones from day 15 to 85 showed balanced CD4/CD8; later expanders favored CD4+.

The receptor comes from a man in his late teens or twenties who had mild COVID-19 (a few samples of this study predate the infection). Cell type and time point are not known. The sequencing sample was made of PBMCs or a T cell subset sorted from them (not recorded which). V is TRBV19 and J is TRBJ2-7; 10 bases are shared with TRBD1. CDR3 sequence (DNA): TGTGCCAGTAGTATATCGGGACAGGGGATCCACGAGCAGTACTTC. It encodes CASSISGQGIHEQYF.